Here is one T cell receptor beta chain with its context. Its antigen is not identified. These data originate in a study of T cell responses to AZD1222 COVID-19 vaccine. Study outcomes and limitations: Donor demographics were predominantly white British with a female majority; clonal diversity may be underestimated.

This CDR3 contains 13 residues. In germline, CDR1 is SGHNT, CDR2 YENEEA. V was trimmed by 9 bases and J by 0 bases, leaving 12 bases between them. Sequenced by immunoSEQ multiplex PCR; TCRdb stores in-frame clones only, minus some. The sample carries roughly 120,000 clones, over 75% recorded once. This sequence joins TRBV11-3 and TRBJ2-7; D might be TRBD1 or TRBD2, each matching 6 bases. Sequenced here: peripheral blood, sampled on day 0 of AZD1222 vaccination. The receptor was isolated from an adult in good health. The chain's CDR3 is CASSGQSSYEQYF. The DNA of the CDR3 is TGTGCCAGTAGCGGACAGAGCTCCTACGAGCAGTACTTC.